This T cell receptor beta chain was recorded in a study of blood T cells in healthy people across ages. Every donor gave 9 to 10 milliliters of peripheral blood. The germline CDR1 and CDR2 sequences are DFQATT and SNEGSKA (reference sequence). With 3 bases clipped from V and 4 bases from J, the junction kept 5 bases outside the gene matches. CDR3 length: 14 amino acids. At least ten counts were recorded for this clonotype. The use of a sample-barcoded 5' primer and a J-beta primer mix characterized a second PCR of roughly 7 to 12 cycles. TCRdb analysed the 5' RACE reads with MiXCR anew, one entry per CDR3 protein. This table holds about 930,000 distinct CDR3 sequences, just under 30% found once. These same records also appear under a second study, on T cells of mothers and their children. That publication notes: A few healthy Caucasian mothers and their six children were the donors. For the second PCR, the M1S primer put in sample barcodes and 2-4 random nucleotides. Maternal samples each gave over 9.5 million TCR beta CDR3 reads, and child samples 2.5 million to 3.5 million each.

The chain joins TRBV20-1 to TRBJ2-5; 10 bases are a match to TRBD2. The TCR comes from a middle-aged woman in good health. The sequencing input was blood. For the CDR3, the DNA is TGCAGTGCTAGCCCGGGACTAGCGCGAGAGACCCAGTACTTC. The encoded protein is CSASPGLARETQYF.